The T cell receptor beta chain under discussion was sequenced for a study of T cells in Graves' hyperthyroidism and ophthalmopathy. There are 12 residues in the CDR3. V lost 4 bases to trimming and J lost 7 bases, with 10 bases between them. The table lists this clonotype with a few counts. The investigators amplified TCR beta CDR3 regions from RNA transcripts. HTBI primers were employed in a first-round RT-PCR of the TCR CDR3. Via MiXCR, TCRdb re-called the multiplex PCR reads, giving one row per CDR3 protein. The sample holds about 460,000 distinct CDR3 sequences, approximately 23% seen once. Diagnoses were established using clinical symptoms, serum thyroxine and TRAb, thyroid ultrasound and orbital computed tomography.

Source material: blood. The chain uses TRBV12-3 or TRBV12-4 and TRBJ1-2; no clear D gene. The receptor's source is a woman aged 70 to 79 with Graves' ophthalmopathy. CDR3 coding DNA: TGTGCCAGCAGTTCTGAAGTGGGTGGCTACACCTTC. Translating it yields CASSSEVGGYTF.